A selection of T cell receptor beta chains follows, all from one sample in a study of blood T cell repertoires in COVID-19. Repertoires were generated with immunoSEQ multiplex PCR, while TCRdb's copy carries only in-frame clones and drops some. The top ten hold 0.5% to 0.6% of the sample, which has approximately 190,000 clones, 80% to 95% seen once. Sequenced material: peripheral blood. These receptors all come from a man between 45 and 60 years old with acute or convalescent COVID-19. Both conserved end residues are part of each CDR3. A D gene is named only where the DNA matches it firmly. The listing skips clone size in some rows; elsewhere it reads once, few, many or a size class.

j_gene	d_gene	v_gene	abundance	len	CDR3aa
TRBJ2-7	-	TRBV28	-	15	CASTPTGVPGTEQYF
TRBJ1-2	TRBD1	TRBV3-1/TRBV3-2	-	12	CASSARDRGIAF
TRBJ2-3	TRBD2	TRBV5-1	-	15	CASRTSGRALDTQYF
TRBJ1-2	-	TRBV6-5	-	13	CASSYSALYGYTF
TRBJ2-5	TRBD1	TRBV5-1	-	13	CASRGTGYETQYF
TRBJ1-5	-	TRBV9	-	13	CASSRGGNQPQHF
TRBJ2-1	-	TRBV5-1	-	16	CASSPNGGGSYNEQFF
TRBJ2-7	TRBD1	TRBV9	few	13	CASSEGQTYEQYF
TRBJ2-1	TRBD1	TRBV30	-	15	CAWSAGQGTYNEQFF
TRBJ1-1	-	TRBV18	many	16	CASSPGLGGANTEAFF
TRBJ1-6	-	TRBV30	-	16	CAWRGALGLHNSPLHF
TRBJ1-2	TRBD1	TRBV7-9	-	12	CASSLKQGIYTF
TRBJ2-4	TRBD2	TRBV3-1/TRBV3-2	-	16	CASSHTSVLAKNIQYF
TRBJ1-2	-	TRBV7-9	-	13	CASRLTVNYGYTF
TRBJ2-2	TRBD2	TRBV4-1	-	20	CASTTYLAGGNLAITGELFF
TRBJ1-2	TRBD1	TRBV11-2	-	18	CASSAPGQGIVTNYGYTF
TRBJ2-1	TRBD1	TRBV19	-	14	CASSRTGDILEQFF
TRBJ1-1	-	TRBV12-3/TRBV12-4	-	13	CASSLAGGGVPFF
TRBJ1-5	TRBD1	TRBV5-1	-	14	CASSSGQGAQPQHF
TRBJ1-2	-	TRBV16	-	13	CASSQSDSYGYTF
TRBJ1-2	TRBD1	TRBV19	-	16	CASGGTGPHLGDGYTF
TRBJ2-3	-	TRBV13	-	13	CASSSRGADTQYF
TRBJ2-1	-	TRBV9	-	16	CASSATGGFSYNEQFF
TRBJ2-7	-	TRBV27	few	15	CASSGGTASSYEQYF
TRBJ1-4	TRBD1	TRBV18	-	13	CASSPTGDEKLFF
TRBJ2-7	TRBD2	TRBV4-1	few	14	CASKVRTSYREQYF
TRBJ2-3	TRBD1	TRBV5-1	-	16	CASTPVGTASTDTQYF
TRBJ2-3	-	TRBV20-1	-	11	CSARVSLTQYF
TRBJ2-3	-	TRBV5-5	-	17	CASSWLPGGQGTDTQYF
TRBJ1-1	-	TRBV6-5	-	14	CASSYSSVNTEAFF
TRBJ2-5	TRBD1	TRBV13	-	14	CASSHLTGTETQYF
TRBJ1-2	TRBD1	TRBV5-1	-	15	CASSGDRGGDYGYTF
TRBJ2-1	TRBD2	TRBV7-9	-	14	CASSLGGDLNEQFF